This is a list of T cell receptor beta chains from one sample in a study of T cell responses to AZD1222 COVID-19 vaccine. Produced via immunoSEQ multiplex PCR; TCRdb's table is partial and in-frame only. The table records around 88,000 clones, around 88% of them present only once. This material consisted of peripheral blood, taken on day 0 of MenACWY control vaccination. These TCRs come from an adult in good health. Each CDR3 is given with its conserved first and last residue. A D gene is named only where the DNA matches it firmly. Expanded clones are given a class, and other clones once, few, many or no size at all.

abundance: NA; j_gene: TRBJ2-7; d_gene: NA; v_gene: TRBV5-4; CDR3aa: CASSPGGEGGYEQYF; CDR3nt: TGTGCCAGCAGCCCCGGTGGAGAGGGGGGTTACGAGCAGTACTTC
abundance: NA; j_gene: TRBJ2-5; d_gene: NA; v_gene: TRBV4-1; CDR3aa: CASSQWRKETQYF; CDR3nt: TGCGCCAGCAGCCAATGGCGGAAAGAGACCCAGTACTTC
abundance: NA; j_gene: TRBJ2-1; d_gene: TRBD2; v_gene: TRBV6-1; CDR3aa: CASSEYRSRASGGFNEQFF; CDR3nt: TGTGCCAGCAGTGAATACCGATCTAGGGCTAGCGGGGGGTTTAATGAGCAGTTCTTC
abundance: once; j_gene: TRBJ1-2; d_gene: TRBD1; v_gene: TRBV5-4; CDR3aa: CASSSRRGQEYGYTF; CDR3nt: TGTGCCAGCAGCTCTAGGCGGGGACAGGAGTATGGCTACACCTTC
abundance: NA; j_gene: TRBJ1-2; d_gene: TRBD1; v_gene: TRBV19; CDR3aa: CASSVQDRVLYGYTF; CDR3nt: TGTGCCAGTAGTGTCCAGGACAGGGTTCTTTATGGCTACACCTTC
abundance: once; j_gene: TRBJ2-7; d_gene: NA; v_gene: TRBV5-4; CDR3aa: CASSLFPISYEQYF; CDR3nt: TGTGCCAGCAGCTTGTTTCCTATCTCCTACGAGCAGTACTTC
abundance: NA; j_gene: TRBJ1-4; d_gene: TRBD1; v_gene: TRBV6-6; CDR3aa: CASSRGQVGEKLFF; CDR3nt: TGTGCCAGCAGCCGTGGACAGGTCGGGGAAAAACTGTTTTTT
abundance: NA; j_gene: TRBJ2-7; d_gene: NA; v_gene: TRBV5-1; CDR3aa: CASSLIQGDEQYF; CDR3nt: TGCGCCAGCAGCTTGATCCAGGGAGACGAGCAGTACTTC
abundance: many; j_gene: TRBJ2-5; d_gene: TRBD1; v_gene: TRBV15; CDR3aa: CATSTGTGEETQYF; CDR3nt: TGTGCCACCAGCACGGGGACAGGGGAAGAGACCCAGTACTTC
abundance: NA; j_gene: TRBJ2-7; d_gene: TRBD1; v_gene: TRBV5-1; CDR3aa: CASSWRQGRSYEQYF; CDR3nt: TGCGCCAGCAGCTGGAGACAGGGTAGGTCCTACGAGCAGTACTTC
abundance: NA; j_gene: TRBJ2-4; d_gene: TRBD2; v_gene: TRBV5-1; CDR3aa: CASSLRPRIASGGELAKNIQYF; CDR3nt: TGCGCCAGCAGCTTGCGGCCCCGCATAGCTAGCGGGGGGGAATTAGCCAAAAACATTCAGTACTTC
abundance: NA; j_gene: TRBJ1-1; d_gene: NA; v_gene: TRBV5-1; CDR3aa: CASSLAGSMNTEAFF; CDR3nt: TGCGCCAGCAGCTTGGCGGGATCCATGAACACTGAAGCTTTCTTT
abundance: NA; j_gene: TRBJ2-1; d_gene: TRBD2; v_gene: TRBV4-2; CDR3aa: CASSQVGRGSSYNEQFF; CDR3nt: TGTGCCAGCAGCCAAGTCGGGCGGGGGAGCTCCTACAATGAGCAGTTCTTC
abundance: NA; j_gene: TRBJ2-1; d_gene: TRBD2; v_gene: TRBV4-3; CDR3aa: CASSLRGAGGPGEQFF; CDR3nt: TGCGCCAGCAGCCTAAGAGGGGCGGGGGGGCCCGGTGAGCAGTTCTTC
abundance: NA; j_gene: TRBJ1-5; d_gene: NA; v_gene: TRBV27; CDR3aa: CASSLRGSPILNQPQHF; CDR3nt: TGTGCCAGCAGTTTACGGGGGAGCCCAATACTCAATCAGCCCCAGCATTTT
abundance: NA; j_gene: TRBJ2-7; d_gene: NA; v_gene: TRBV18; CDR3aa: CASSPFEGYREVF; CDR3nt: TGTGCCAGCTCACCTTTCGAGGGATACCGGGAAGTCTTC
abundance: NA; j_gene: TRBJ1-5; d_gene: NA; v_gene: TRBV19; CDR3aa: CASSPSVQGGQPQHF; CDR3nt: TGTGCCAGTAGTCCCTCAGTCCAGGGCGGACAGCCCCAGCATTTT
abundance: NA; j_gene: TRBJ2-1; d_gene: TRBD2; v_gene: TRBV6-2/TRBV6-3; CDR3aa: CASSYPTSGGLSSYNEQFF; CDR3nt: TGTGCCAGCAGTTATCCTACTAGCGGGGGCCTTAGCTCCTACAATGAGCAGTTCTTC
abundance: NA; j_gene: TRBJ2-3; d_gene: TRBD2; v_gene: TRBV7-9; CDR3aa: CASSPRLGGGAADTQYF; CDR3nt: TGTGCCAGCAGCCCCCGGCTTGGCGGGGGGGCAGCAGATACGCAGTATTTT
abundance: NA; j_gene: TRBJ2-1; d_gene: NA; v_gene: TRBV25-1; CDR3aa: CASTAREYNEQFF; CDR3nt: TGTGCCAGCACCGCTAGGGAGTACAATGAGCAGTTCTTC
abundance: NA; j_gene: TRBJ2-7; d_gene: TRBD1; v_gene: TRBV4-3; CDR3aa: CASSPGQGTSYEQYF; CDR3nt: TGCGCCAGCAGCCCCGGACAGGGGACTTCCTACGAGCAGTACTTC
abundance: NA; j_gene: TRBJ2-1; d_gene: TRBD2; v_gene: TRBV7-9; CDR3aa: CASSSGTSAYNEQFF; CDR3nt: TGTGCCAGCAGCTCCGGGACTAGTGCCTACAATGAGCAGTTCTTC
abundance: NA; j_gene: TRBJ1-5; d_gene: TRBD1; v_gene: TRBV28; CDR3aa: CASRRAGTAANQPQHF; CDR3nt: TGTGCCAGCAGGCGGGCCGGGACAGCGGCCAATCAGCCCCAGCATTTT
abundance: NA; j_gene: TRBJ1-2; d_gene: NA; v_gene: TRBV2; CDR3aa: CATPGGGEGYTF; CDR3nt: TGTGCCACTCCGGGCGGAGGGGAGGGCTACACCTTC
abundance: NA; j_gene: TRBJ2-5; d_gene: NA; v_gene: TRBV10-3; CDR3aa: CAISESGGRETQYF; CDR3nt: TGTGCCATCAGTGAGTCGGGGGGCCGAGAGACCCAGTACTTC
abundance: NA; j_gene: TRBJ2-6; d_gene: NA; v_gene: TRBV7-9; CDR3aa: CASSLANFEAGANVLTF; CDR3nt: TGTGCCAGCAGCTTAGCGAACTTTGAGGCCGGGGCCAACGTCCTGACTTTC
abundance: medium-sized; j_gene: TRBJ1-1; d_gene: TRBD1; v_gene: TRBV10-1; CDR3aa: CASSESPGGFNAEAFF; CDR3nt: TGCGCCAGCAGTGAGTCGCCAGGGGGGTTCAACGCTGAAGCTTTCTTT
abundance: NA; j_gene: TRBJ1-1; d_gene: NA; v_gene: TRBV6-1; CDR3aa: CASSDPGRNTEAFF; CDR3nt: TGTGCCAGCAGTGACCCGGGGCGGAACACTGAAGCTTTCTTT
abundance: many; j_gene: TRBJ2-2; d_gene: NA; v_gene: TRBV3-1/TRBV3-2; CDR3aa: CASSLPSGTNTGELFF; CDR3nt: TGTGCCAGCAGCCTTCCATCTGGGACAAACACCGGGGAGCTGTTTTTT
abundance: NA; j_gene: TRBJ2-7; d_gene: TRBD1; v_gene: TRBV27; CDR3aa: CARADRVSYEQYF; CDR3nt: TGTGCCAGGGCAGACAGGGTCTCCTACGAGCAGTACTTC
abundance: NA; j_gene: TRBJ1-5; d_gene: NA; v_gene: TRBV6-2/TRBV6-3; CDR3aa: CASSYGTPSNQPQHF; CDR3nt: TGTGCCAGCAGTTACGGGACACCTAGCAATCAGCCCCAGCATTTT
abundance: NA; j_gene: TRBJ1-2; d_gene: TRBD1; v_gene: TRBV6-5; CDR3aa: CASSRNDRVGSGYTF; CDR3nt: TGTGCCAGCAGTCGAAACGACAGGGTTGGAAGTGGCTACACCTTC
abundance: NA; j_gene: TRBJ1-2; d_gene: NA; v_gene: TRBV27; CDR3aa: CASSSGGRGHYGYTF; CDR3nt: TGTGCCAGCAGTTCAGGTGGGCGGGGCCACTATGGCTACACCTTC
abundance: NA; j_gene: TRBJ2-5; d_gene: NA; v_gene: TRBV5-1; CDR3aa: CASTPSPQGETQYF; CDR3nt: TGCGCCAGCACCCCCAGCCCTCAGGGAGAGACCCAGTACTTC
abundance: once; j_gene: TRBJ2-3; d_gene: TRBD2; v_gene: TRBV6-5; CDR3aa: CASSSTSGTDTQYF; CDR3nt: TGTGCCAGCAGTTCGACTAGCGGCACAGATACGCAGTATTTT
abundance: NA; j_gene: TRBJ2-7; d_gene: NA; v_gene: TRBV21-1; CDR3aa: CASSKRAGPRTPEQYF; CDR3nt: TGTGCCAGCAGCAAAAGGGCGGGGCCCAGAACCCCCGAGCAGTACTTC
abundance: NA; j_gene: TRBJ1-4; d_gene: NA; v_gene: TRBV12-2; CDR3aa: CASRLERLGGWEKLFF; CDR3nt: TGTGCAAGTCGCTTAGAAAGGTTGGGAGGCTGGGAAAAACTGTTTTTT
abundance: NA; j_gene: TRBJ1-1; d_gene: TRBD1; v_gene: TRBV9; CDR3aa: CASSGGQGLDTEAFF; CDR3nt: TGTGCCAGCAGCGGAGGACAGGGGTTGGACACTGAAGCTTTCTTT
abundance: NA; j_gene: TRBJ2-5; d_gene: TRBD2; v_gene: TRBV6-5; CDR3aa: CATYPGGASETQYF; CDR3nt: TGTGCCACCTATCCGGGAGGGGCAAGCGAGACCCAGTACTTC
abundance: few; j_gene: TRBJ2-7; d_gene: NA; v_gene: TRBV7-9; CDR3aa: CASSSPRGHPNEQYF; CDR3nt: TGTGCCAGCAGCTCCCCCCGGGGACACCCCAACGAGCAGTACTTC
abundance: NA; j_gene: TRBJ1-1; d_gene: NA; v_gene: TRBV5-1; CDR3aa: CASHERNTEAFF; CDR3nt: TGCGCCAGCCACGAGAGGAACACTGAAGCTTTCTTT
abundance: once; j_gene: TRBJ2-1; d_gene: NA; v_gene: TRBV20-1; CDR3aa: CSAGEYNEQFF; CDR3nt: TGCAGTGCTGGGGAGTACAATGAGCAGTTCTTC
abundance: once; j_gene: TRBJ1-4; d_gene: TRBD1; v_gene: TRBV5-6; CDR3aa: CASSSEQGAREKLFF; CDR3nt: TGTGCCAGCAGCTCGGAACAGGGGGCGCGTGAAAAACTGTTTTTT
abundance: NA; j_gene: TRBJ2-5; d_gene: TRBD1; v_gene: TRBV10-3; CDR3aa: CAITDRVQETQYF; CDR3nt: TGTGCCATCACGGACAGGGTCCAAGAGACCCAGTACTTC
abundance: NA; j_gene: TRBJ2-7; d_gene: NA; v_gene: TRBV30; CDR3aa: CAWSPTGYEQYF; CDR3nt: TGTGCCTGGAGTCCCACAGGGTACGAGCAGTACTTC
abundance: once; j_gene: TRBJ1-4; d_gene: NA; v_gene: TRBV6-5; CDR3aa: CASSPGTMSEKLFF; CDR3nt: TGTGCCAGCAGCCCCGGGACGATGAGCGAAAAACTGTTTTTT
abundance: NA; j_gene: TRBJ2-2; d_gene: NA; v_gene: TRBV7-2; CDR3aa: CASSLGQGGGTGELFF; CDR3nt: TGTGCCAGCAGCTTAGGGCAGGGGGGAGGCACCGGGGAGCTGTTTTTT
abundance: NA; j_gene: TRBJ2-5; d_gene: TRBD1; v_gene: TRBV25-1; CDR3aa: CASSEKGQGRETQYF; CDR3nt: TGTGCCAGCAGTGAAAAGGGACAGGGGCGAGAGACCCAGTACTTC
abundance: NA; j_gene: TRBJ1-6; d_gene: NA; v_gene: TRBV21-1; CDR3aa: CASSKDGGRGSPLHF; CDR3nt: TGTGCCAGCAGCAAAGACGGGGGACGGGGTTCACCCCTCCACTTT
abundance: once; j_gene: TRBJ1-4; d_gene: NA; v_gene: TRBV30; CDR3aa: CAWSVGGTNEKLFF; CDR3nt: TGTGCCTGGAGTGTAGGAGGGACTAATGAAAAACTGTTTTTT
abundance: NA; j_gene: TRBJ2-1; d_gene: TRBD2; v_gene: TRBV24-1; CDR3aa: CATSDVGTSGGYNEQFF; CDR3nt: TGTGCCACCAGTGATGTCGGGACTAGCGGGGGCTACAATGAGCAGTTCTTC
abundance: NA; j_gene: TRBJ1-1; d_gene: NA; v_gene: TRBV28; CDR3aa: CASTQNWRGWGNEAFF; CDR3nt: TGTGCCAGCACCCAAAATTGGAGGGGCTGGGGAAATGAAGCTTTCTTT
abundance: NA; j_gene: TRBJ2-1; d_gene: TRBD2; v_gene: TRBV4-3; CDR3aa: CASSQGRLSGGASEQFF; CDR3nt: TGCGCCAGCAGCCAAGGCCGCCTCAGCGGGGGGGCCTCTGAGCAGTTCTTC